Below, 12 T cell receptor beta chains from the same sample are listed, as sequenced in a study of CD8 T cells in Susac syndrome. Random hexamers served to reverse transcribe about 0.5 to 1 ug RNA. TCRdb passed the immunoSEQ multiplex PCR reads through MiXCR, listing each CDR3 protein once. Here the sample spans about 190,000 distinct CDR3 sequences, about 94% being singletons. Sample: CD4+ T cells from PBMCs. All receptors come from a human donor in good health.

The genes are TRBV30 and TRBJ2-3; 7 bases map to TRBD1. CDR1 and CDR2 (germline): GTSNPN, SVGIG (reference sequence). This CDR3 has 16 amino acids. V was clipped by 2 bases and J by 2 bases; unmatched bases: 10. DNA for the CDR3: TGTGCCTGGAGTTCTAAGGGGGCTGGGTCCACAGATACGCAGTATTTT. It codes for CAWSSKGAGSTDTQYF. The full variable domain, with the rest looked up from reference TRBV30 and TRBJ2-3, is SQTIHQWPATLVQPVGSPLSLECTVEGTSNPNLYWYRQAAGRGLQLLFYSVGIGQISSEVPQNLSASRPQDRQFILSSKKLLLSDSGFYLCAWSSKGAGSTDTQYFGPGTRLTVL.

The gene calls are TRBV13 and TRBJ2-6, with D perhaps assigned TRBD1 or TRBD2 (6 bases each). CDR3 length: 16 residues. Germline loops: CDR1 PRHDT, CDR2 FYEKMQ (reference sequence). Deletions cut 0 bases from V and 3 bases from J, with 9 bases between. The CDR3 nucleotides read TGTGCCAGCAGCTTAGGAGGGGGGATTGGGGCCAACGTCCTGACTTTC. Translation gives CASSLGGGIGANVLTF.

V and J are TRBV4-1 and TRBJ1-1; D is undetermined. The CDR3 length is 14 residues. Per germline, CDR1 MGHRA and CDR2 YSYEKL. V was clipped by 0 bases and J by 1 base, with 6 bases between them. The CDR3 spells CASSQDSANTEAFF. CDR3 in DNA: TGCGCCAGCAGCCAAGATTCGGCGAACACTGAAGCTTTCTTT.

This rearrangement joins TRBV5-1 to TRBJ1-2, with a weak D call TRBD1 (5 bases). CDR1 is SGHRS and CDR2 is YFSETQ in the germline V gene. V shed 6 bases and J shed 0 bases, with 15 bases lying between them. CDR3 size: 15 residues. CDR3 coding DNA: TGCGCCAGCAAATCAACAGGAGCCGCTAACTATGGCTACACCTTC. It translates to CASKSTGAANYGYTF.

This rearrangement joins TRBV6-2 or TRBV6-3 to TRBJ2-1; TRBD1 is a possible D gene (6 bases). V shed 7 bases and J shed 8 bases, with 15 bases lying between them. The CDR3 is 13 residues long. CDR1 MNHEY and CDR2 SVGEGT come from the germline V gene. CDR3 sequence reads: CASTAVPGDEQFF. CDR3 bases: TGTGCCAGCACAGCGGTACCAGGGGATGAGCAGTTCTTC.

The chain couples TRBV5-1 to TRBJ1-2, with D uncertain. From germline, CDR1 is SGHRS and CDR2 YFSETQ. V lost 3 bases and J lost 0, with 12 bases in between. The CDR3 length is 15 residues. This CDR3 is CASSSGTIANYGYTF. CDR3 DNA: TGCGCCAGCAGCTCGGGAACAATTGCTAACTATGGCTACACCTTC.

The chain employs TRBV5-6 and TRBJ1-5; D perhaps matches TRBD1 (5 bases). CDR1 is SGHDT and CDR2 is YYEEEE in the germline V gene. Trimming cost V 0 bases and J 2 bases, with 12 bases left between them. CDR3 length: 16 residues. DNA for the CDR3: TGTGCCAGCAGCTTGGCCGGGGGAGTTGGCAATCAGCCCCAGCATTTT. Its translation: CASSLAGGVGNQPQHF.

This sequence joins TRBV7-9 and TRBJ1-2; TRBD1 matches 7 bases. Trimming at V came to 5 bases and at J to 8 bases, leaving 14 bases not matched to a gene. In germline, CDR1 is SEHNR, CDR2 FQNEAQ (reference sequence). The CDR3 runs to 15 residues. The CDR3 spells CASSPPGRGRQGYTF. CDR3 sequence (DNA): TGTGCCAGCAGCCCCCCGGGGAGGGGGCGCCAAGGCTACACCTTC.

The chain carries TRBV28 and TRBJ2-6; the match to TRBD1 covers 9 bases. This CDR3 has 17 residues. V shed 6 bases and J 0 bases; nucleotides not matched to a gene: 6. Per the germline V gene, CDR1 is MDHEN and CDR2 is SYDVKM. The CDR3 sequence is CASSRDRVLSGANVLTF. DNA of the CDR3: TGTGCCAGCAGCCGGGACAGGGTCCTCTCTGGGGCCAACGTCCTGACTTTC.

A single count supports this clonotype. CDR3 coding DNA: TGTGCCAGCAGTGCCCTCGGGCAGGGTATCCACAATGAGCAGTTCTTC. Encoded protein: CASSALGQGIHNEQFF. This chain links TRBV27 with TRBJ2-1; possible D gene TRBD1, 5 bases. The V and J ends lost 5 bases and 5 bases respectively, with 19 bases between them. This CDR3 is built from 16 residues. The V gene's germline CDR1 is MNHEY and CDR2 SMNVEV (reference sequence).

The chain has TRBV2 and TRBJ1-6; D gene unclear. The CDR3 is 15 residues long. Per germline, CDR1 SNHLY and CDR2 FYNNEI. V shed 4 bases and J shed 9 bases, with 16 bases lying between them. DNA for the CDR3: TGTGCCAGCAGTGGCCGGGTGCTTAACGGTTCACCCCTCCACTTT. Protein sequence: CASSGRVLNGSPLHF.

Written as DNA, the CDR3 is TGTGCCAGCAGCGGATCCGGGGGAATGGGCACTGAAGCTTTCTTT. Protein sequence: CASSGSGGMGTEAFF. V and J are TRBV5-4 and TRBJ1-1, with a possible D match to TRBD1 (5 bases). Between the trimmed V and J ends, which lost 4 bases and 4 bases, there was a span of 17 bases. The CDR3 covers 15 residues. The germline V gene has CDR1 SGHNT and CDR2 YYREEE (reference sequence).